The clone carrying this T cell receptor (beta chain) was found many times. This CDR3 comprises 20 residues. The germline CDR1 and CDR2 sequences are DFQATT and SNEGSKA (reference sequence). Trimming took 2 bases from V and 0 from J; bases not matched to a gene: 12. Genomic DNA, the template, was used for profiling of the TCR beta VDJ and CDR3. MiXCR was run by TCRdb on the reads, yielding one entry per CDR3 protein. The sample gives a few hundred thousand distinct CDR3 sequences, about 56% of which show up once; under 8.5% is in the top ten. These data come from a study of CD8+CD57+ T cells in acquired aplastic anemia.

The origin of this receptor is a human donor with severe aplastic anemia or a healthy control (not recorded which). Sequenced material: sorted CD4+, CD8+, or CD8+CD57+ T cells (not recorded which) from PBMCs. The genes are TRBV20-1 and TRBJ1-6; 11 bases fit TRBD1. The CDR3 region is CSARPRDRGVVTSYNSPLHF. For the CDR3, the DNA is TGCAGTGCTAGACCCCGGGACAGGGGGGTCGTTACCTCCTATAATTCACCCCTCCACTTT.